This T cell receptor beta chain was retrieved from a study of blood T cells in healthy people across ages. A second PCR of roughly 7 to 11 cycles used a sample-barcoded 5' primer and a J-beta primer mix. TCRdb ran MiXCR on the 5' RACE reads and lists one entry per CDR3 protein. The sample lists about 1.1 million distinct CDR3 sequences; roughly two fifths were seen once. This clonotype was picked up one time. The junction departs from the called germline gene at one end, perhaps through a read error. The CDR3 is 13 amino acids. CDR1 MNHEY and CDR2 SVGAGI come from the germline V gene. This receptor was taken from a man younger than 35 in good health. Sequencing input: blood. The chain recombines TRBV6-5 with TRBJ1-1; 10 nucleotides align to TRBD1. CDR3 DNA sequence: TGTGCCAGCAGTCTGACAGGGGGCACTGAAGTTTTCTTT. This translates into CASSLTGGTEVFF.